This TCR beta chain was sequenced during a study of cytomegalovirus exposure and HLA in healthy donors. The CDR3 is made up of 14 amino acids. CDR1 is SGDLS, CDR2 YYNGEE, per germline. V dropped 0 bases and J dropped 6 bases, with 10 bases sitting between them. In the case of this clone: Its antigen remains unidentified.

The PCR was carried out with 60 Vbeta primers and 13 Jbeta primers. Some clones are missing from TCRdb's copy, which holds only in-frame ones; the method was immunoSEQ multiplex PCR. The table lists 90,000 to 100,000 clones, about 80% of them singletons. Study conclusions and caveats: Exclusion as indistinguishable affected some V segments, including TRBV6-2 and TRBV6-3. In vitro data verified a few CMV-associated chains as specific for CMV antigens.

This sequence originates from a man in his forties in good health and CMV-seronegative. The rearrangement joins TRBV9 to TRBJ1-3, with D perhaps TRBD1 (5 bases). Sequencing was done on a sample of PBMCs. This chain's CDR3 is CASSVGQGVNTIYF. CDR3 DNA: TGTGCCAGCAGCGTAGGTCAGGGCGTAAACACCATATATTTT.